This TCR beta chain was retrieved from a study of blood T cell repertoires in COVID-19. Turning to the study itself: Specimens from acute and convalescent COVID-19 originated in the United States, Italy and Spain. Sources were T cells, B-cell-depleted T cells, or PBMCs; the material itself was cDNA or gDNA.

CDR3 length: 12 residues. Trimming cost V 5 bases and J 6 bases, with 10 bases left between them. Per germline, CDR1 MNHEY and CDR2 SVGAGI. Authors' processing steps: Nucleated cell counts were estimated from reference gene primer amplification. Generated by immunoSEQ multiplex PCR, the TCRdb table keeps only in-frame clones and is missing some. Clone size and V and J calls were adopted from that table, with D and trimming inferred from the DNA. There are 15,000 to 25,000 clones in the sample; 93% occur only once, and approximately 4% lies in the top ten. This chain connects TRBV6-5 to TRBJ1-2; D remains unclear. The receptor was derived from a woman aged 45-59 years with active COVID-19. The sample taken for sequencing was peripheral blood. The CDR3 here is CASSTPPNGYTF. DNA of the CDR3: TGTGCCAGCAGTACACCTCCGAATGGCTACACCTTC.